A selection of T cell receptor beta chains follows, all from one sample in a study of T cell changes during pregnancy in multiple sclerosis. The method was immunoSEQ multiplex PCR; TCRdb's version includes in-frame clones alone and lacks a portion of them. Of tens of thousands of clones listed, around 93% are singletons. Specimen: CD4+ T cells from peripheral blood mononuclear cells, collected after pregnancy. The receptor source for this set is a female donor with multiple sclerosis, enrolled in a pregnancy study. CDR3s include the opening cysteine and the closing phenylalanine or tryptophan. D genes are given only for firm matches. Rows may omit the clone size; those that give it use once, few, many or a size class.

abundance: NA
v_gene: TRBV28
d_gene: NA
j_gene: TRBJ1-1
CDR3nt: TGTGCCAGCAGTTACACCTCCCAGGGGCAAGCGAATAGAATGAACACTGAAGCTTTCTTT
CDR3aa: CASSYTSQGQANRMNTEAFF

abundance: NA
v_gene: TRBV5-5
d_gene: NA
j_gene: TRBJ2-3
CDR3nt: TGTGCCAGCAGTCACCCAGTAGCGGCAGATACGCAGTATTTT
CDR3aa: CASSHPVAADTQYF

abundance: once
v_gene: TRBV19
d_gene: NA
j_gene: TRBJ1-2
CDR3nt: TGTGCCAGTAGAGTACAGGGCAGCTCTAGGGGCTACACCTTC
CDR3aa: CASRVQGSSRGYTF

abundance: NA
v_gene: TRBV4-2
d_gene: NA
j_gene: TRBJ1-3
CDR3nt: TGTGCCAGCAGCCAAGATCCGGGCAGGGAGGAAAACACCATATATTTT
CDR3aa: CASSQDPGREENTIYF

abundance: few
v_gene: TRBV29-1
d_gene: NA
j_gene: TRBJ2-5
CDR3nt: TGCAGCGTTGATCGGGGTACGGAGACCCAGTACTTC
CDR3aa: CSVDRGTETQYF

abundance: NA
v_gene: TRBV7-6
d_gene: TRBD1
j_gene: TRBJ1-3
CDR3nt: TGTGCCAGCAGCTTACGACAGGGGGCCCCTGGAAACACCATATATTTT
CDR3aa: CASSLRQGAPGNTIYF

abundance: NA
v_gene: TRBV5-5
d_gene: NA
j_gene: TRBJ2-5
CDR3nt: TGTGCCAGCAGCTTGGAACTCCGGGACAAAGAGACCCAGTACTTC
CDR3aa: CASSLELRDKETQYF

abundance: NA
v_gene: TRBV28
d_gene: NA
j_gene: TRBJ2-7
CDR3nt: TGTGCCAGCAGCCCCCCCTTTTACGAGCAGTACTTC
CDR3aa: CASSPPFYEQYF

abundance: NA
v_gene: TRBV6-1
d_gene: TRBD1
j_gene: TRBJ2-7
CDR3nt: TGTGCCAGCAGTGAAGGGGGACAGCGAGCCTACGGGCAGTACTTC
CDR3aa: CASSEGGQRAYGQYF

abundance: NA
v_gene: TRBV29-1
d_gene: TRBD1
j_gene: TRBJ1-1
CDR3nt: TGCAGCGTGACAAATCAGGGGGCCCGTGAAGCTTTCTTT
CDR3aa: CSVTNQGAREAFF

abundance: NA
v_gene: TRBV7-3
d_gene: NA
j_gene: TRBJ1-4
CDR3nt: TGTGCCAGCAGCCCAGGAGACAGGCAGGGTGAAAAACTGTTTTTT
CDR3aa: CASSPGDRQGEKLFF

abundance: NA
v_gene: TRBV5-1
d_gene: NA
j_gene: TRBJ2-7
CDR3nt: TGCGCCAGCAGCTTGTATCCCGTCACCGGGGAGCAGTACTTC
CDR3aa: CASSLYPVTGEQYF

abundance: few
v_gene: TRBV5-6
d_gene: TRBD1
j_gene: TRBJ1-1
CDR3nt: TGTGCCAGCAGCTTAATGACAGGGAGTTGGACTGAAGCTTTCTTT
CDR3aa: CASSLMTGSWTEAFF

abundance: NA
v_gene: TRBV28
d_gene: TRBD1
j_gene: TRBJ1-4
CDR3nt: TGTGCCAGCAGTATCTGGACAGGGTCTAATGAAAAACTGTTTTTT
CDR3aa: CASSIWTGSNEKLFF

abundance: NA
v_gene: TRBV5-4
d_gene: TRBD2
j_gene: TRBJ2-1
CDR3nt: TGTGCCAGCAGCGACAGGACTAGCGGGAAAGCTTACAATGAGCAGTTCTTC
CDR3aa: CASSDRTSGKAYNEQFF

abundance: NA
v_gene: TRBV6-4
d_gene: NA
j_gene: TRBJ2-7
CDR3nt: TGTGCCAGCAGACTACTTTGGAGGGACTACGAGCAGTACTTC
CDR3aa: CASRLLWRDYEQYF

abundance: few
v_gene: TRBV6-1
d_gene: TRBD2
j_gene: TRBJ2-1
CDR3nt: TGTGCCAGCAGTGGCACTAGCGGGAGGACCGGTGAGCAGTTCTTC
CDR3aa: CASSGTSGRTGEQFF

abundance: NA
v_gene: TRBV7-6
d_gene: TRBD1
j_gene: TRBJ2-6
CDR3nt: TGTGCCAGCAGCCCATTACCCCAGGGGGCTGGGGCCAACGTCCTGACTTTC
CDR3aa: CASSPLPQGAGANVLTF

abundance: NA
v_gene: TRBV30
d_gene: NA
j_gene: TRBJ2-1
CDR3nt: TGTGCCTGGAGTGGAGCGGCAAGCTCCTACAATGAGCAGTTCTTC
CDR3aa: CAWSGAASSYNEQFF

abundance: NA
v_gene: TRBV9
d_gene: TRBD1
j_gene: TRBJ2-1
CDR3nt: TGTGCCAGCAGCGTAGAGGGACAGGGAGGATGGAATGAGCAGTTCTTC
CDR3aa: CASSVEGQGGWNEQFF

abundance: NA
v_gene: TRBV5-1
d_gene: TRBD2
j_gene: TRBJ2-7
CDR3nt: TGCGCCAGCAGCGAACCTCCGGGACTAGCGGGAAGTAACCACGAGCAGTACTTC
CDR3aa: CASSEPPGLAGSNHEQYF

abundance: once
v_gene: TRBV28
d_gene: NA
j_gene: TRBJ2-2
CDR3nt: TGTGCCAGCAGTCCCGGCGGTGCCGGGGAGCTGTTTTTT
CDR3aa: CASSPGGAGELFF

abundance: once
v_gene: TRBV28
d_gene: NA
j_gene: TRBJ2-3
CDR3nt: TGTGCCAGCAGCGAGGGGGTGGCTAGAGGGTATACCACAGATACGCAGTATTTT
CDR3aa: CASSEGVARGYTTDTQYF

abundance: once
v_gene: TRBV11-1
d_gene: NA
j_gene: TRBJ2-7
CDR3nt: TGTGCCAGCAGCTTAGTCGACAGCTCCTACGAGCAGTACTTC
CDR3aa: CASSLVDSSYEQYF

abundance: NA
v_gene: TRBV9
d_gene: NA
j_gene: TRBJ1-1
CDR3nt: TGTGCCAGCAGCGTGACAGTGTGGAGTGAAGCTTTCTTT
CDR3aa: CASSVTVWSEAFF

abundance: NA
v_gene: TRBV19
d_gene: TRBD1
j_gene: TRBJ1-2
CDR3nt: TGTGCCAGTACCCCCCGTGGAGAGGGGGCATTCTATGGCTACACCTTC
CDR3aa: CASTPRGEGAFYGYTF

abundance: NA
v_gene: TRBV28
d_gene: NA
j_gene: TRBJ2-2
CDR3nt: TGTGCCAGCAGTTTCTTAGCTACCGGGGAGCTGTTTTTT
CDR3aa: CASSFLATGELFF

abundance: NA
v_gene: TRBV19
d_gene: NA
j_gene: TRBJ1-1
CDR3nt: TGTGCCAGTAGTATATACCCGGGGAGCACTGAAGCTTTCTTT
CDR3aa: CASSIYPGSTEAFF

abundance: NA
v_gene: TRBV4-3
d_gene: NA
j_gene: TRBJ2-3
CDR3nt: TGCGCCAGCAGCCAAGATGGCGGGACTAGCACAGATACGCAGTATTTT
CDR3aa: CASSQDGGTSTDTQYF

abundance: NA
v_gene: TRBV7-9
d_gene: TRBD2
j_gene: TRBJ2-1
CDR3nt: TGTGCCAGCAGCTTAGTTGCTAGCGGGAGTGCTACGGTAAATGAGCAGTTCTTC
CDR3aa: CASSLVASGSATVNEQFF

abundance: NA
v_gene: TRBV7-9
d_gene: TRBD1
j_gene: TRBJ1-2
CDR3nt: TGTGCCAGCAGCGGCTCGCCGTACAGGGGCGCAGGGTACACCTTC
CDR3aa: CASSGSPYRGAGYTF

abundance: NA
v_gene: TRBV6-1
d_gene: TRBD2
j_gene: TRBJ2-1
CDR3nt: TGTGCCAGCAGTTCGACTAGCGGACCCTACAATGAGCAGTTCTTC
CDR3aa: CASSSTSGPYNEQFF

abundance: NA
v_gene: TRBV7-2
d_gene: NA
j_gene: TRBJ1-2
CDR3nt: TGTGCCAGCAGCTTAGGATCGGGCTATGGCTACACCTTC
CDR3aa: CASSLGSGYGYTF

abundance: NA
v_gene: TRBV11-2
d_gene: NA
j_gene: TRBJ2-3
CDR3nt: TGTGCCAGCAGCTTAGCCTTCCAGGACAGATCCTTT
CDR3aa: CASSLAFQDRSF

abundance: NA
v_gene: TRBV9
d_gene: TRBD2
j_gene: TRBJ2-1
CDR3nt: TGTGCCAGCAGCGTCGGACTAGCGGGTGGCAATGAGCAGTTCTTC
CDR3aa: CASSVGLAGGNEQFF

abundance: NA
v_gene: TRBV7-9
d_gene: NA
j_gene: TRBJ2-3
CDR3nt: TGTGCCAGCAGCTTTAACAGGGTGGTAGATACGCAGTATTTT
CDR3aa: CASSFNRVVDTQYF

abundance: NA
v_gene: TRBV27
d_gene: NA
j_gene: TRBJ2-1
CDR3nt: TGTGCCAGCAGTTTTTCAACCTACAATGAGCAGTTCTTC
CDR3aa: CASSFSTYNEQFF

abundance: NA
v_gene: TRBV4-3
d_gene: NA
j_gene: TRBJ2-1
CDR3nt: TGCGCCAGCAGCCAAGAGGGCGGGATCAGGCACAATGAGCAGTTCTTC
CDR3aa: CASSQEGGIRHNEQFF

abundance: NA
v_gene: TRBV6-6
d_gene: NA
j_gene: TRBJ1-1
CDR3nt: TGTGCCAGCAGTTACGTGCAGGGATTGAACACTGAAGCTTTCTTT
CDR3aa: CASSYVQGLNTEAFF

abundance: medium-sized
v_gene: TRBV18
d_gene: NA
j_gene: TRBJ2-5
CDR3nt: TGTGCCAGCTCCCTCATCCCGGCCGACAAAAGTGGAGAGACCCAGTACTTC
CDR3aa: CASSLIPADKSGETQYF

abundance: NA
v_gene: TRBV6-6
d_gene: TRBD1
j_gene: TRBJ2-1
CDR3nt: TGTGCCAGCAGGACAGGGGGGTCCTACAATGAGCAGTTCTTC
CDR3aa: CASRTGGSYNEQFF